This TCR beta chain appears in the sequencing data of a study of blood T cells in healthy people across ages. Study-level findings and limits: Age showed a roughly linear inverse relationship with TCR beta diversity per million T cells. Considered underestimates were the diversity estimates obtained from one million T cells.

This clonotype was seen just once. Its target is not known. The CDR3 is made up of 15 amino acids. V was clipped by 4 bases and J by 0 bases, with 9 bases between them. Sample-barcoded 5' priming and a J-beta primer mix drove a second PCR of about 7 to 12 cycles. Individual samples furnished no less than 3 million CDR3-containing paired-end reads apiece. One entry per CDR3 protein results from TCRdb running MiXCR on the 5' RACE reads. Among around 690,000 distinct CDR3 sequences listed, roughly three fifths were seen once. Sequencing was carried out using blood. This TCR was sampled from a man aged 55 to 70 in good health. This chain connects TRBV12-3 or TRBV12-4 to TRBJ2-2, with D possibly being TRBD1 (5 bases). The chain's CDR3 is CASSSGNPNTGELFF. The CDR3 DNA follows: TGTGCCAGCAGTTCAGGGAACCCGAACACCGGGGAGCTGTTTTTT.